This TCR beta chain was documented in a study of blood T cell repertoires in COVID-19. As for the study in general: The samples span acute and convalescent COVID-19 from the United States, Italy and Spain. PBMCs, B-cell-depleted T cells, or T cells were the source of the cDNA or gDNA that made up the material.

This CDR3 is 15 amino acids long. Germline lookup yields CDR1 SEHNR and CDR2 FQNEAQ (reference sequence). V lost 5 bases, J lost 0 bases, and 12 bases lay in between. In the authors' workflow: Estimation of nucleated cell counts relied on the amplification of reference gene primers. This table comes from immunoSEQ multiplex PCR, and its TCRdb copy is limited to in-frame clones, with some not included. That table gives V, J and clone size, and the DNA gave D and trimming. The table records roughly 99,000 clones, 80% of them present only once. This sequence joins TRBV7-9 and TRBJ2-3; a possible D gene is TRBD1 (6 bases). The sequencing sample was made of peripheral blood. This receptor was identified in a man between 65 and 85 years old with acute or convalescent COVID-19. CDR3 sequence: CASSPTGTSTDTQYF. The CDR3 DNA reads TGTGCCAGCAGCCCGACAGGCACTAGCACAGATACGCAGTATTTT.